This TCR beta chain was observed in a study of blood T cell repertoires in COVID-19. Study context: Material from acute and convalescent COVID-19 was sourced from the United States, Italy and Spain. In each case, the material was cDNA or gDNA derived from T cells, B-cell-depleted T cells, or PBMCs.

The sample holds a few counts of this clone. This CDR3 contains 15 residues. Looked up from germline, CDR1 is SGHNT and CDR2 is YYREEE (reference sequence). Unmatched junction bases numbered 3, after V lost 1 base and J lost 3 bases. Original analysis: Quantification of nucleated cells was approximated via reference gene primer amplification. The assay was immunoSEQ multiplex PCR, and TCRdb's table has in-frame clones only and misses some. V and J calls and clone size follow that table, whereas D and trimming were derived from the DNA. The sample carries around 260,000 clones, 86% recorded once. The clonotype comes from a woman in her twenties or thirties with active or convalescent COVID-19. Sequencing was done on a sample of peripheral blood. The chain employs TRBV5-4 and TRBJ2-1, with TRBD2 identical over 8 bases. CDR3 protein: CASSLRGGFYNEQFF. The CDR3 region has the DNA TGTGCCAGCAGCTTGCGCGGGGGGTTCTACAATGAGCAGTTCTTC.